These T cell receptor beta chains were read from a single sample in a study of OX40 agonist ivuxolimab in advanced cancers. The table came from immunoSEQ multiplex PCR; TCRdb's copy has only in-frame clones and leaves some out. The sample holds 50,000 or so clones; approximately 85% are singletons and the top ten take 4% to 6%. The sequences come from CD4+ or CD8+ T cells sorted from blood, collected in a trial of the OX40 agonist ivuxolimab. The receptors originated from an adult with an advanced solid tumor such as melanoma, head and neck, liver or kidney cancer. The CDR3 runs from the conserved cysteine through the conserved F or W. D genes are given only for firm matches. A row's size may be missing; if present it is once, few, many or a size class.

V gene	clone size	D gene	J gene	CDR3 protein	CDR3 DNA
TRBV6-1	once	-	TRBJ2-3	CASSEEGTDTQYF	TGTGCCAGCAGTGAAGAAGGGACAGATACGCAGTATTTT
TRBV5-4	once	TRBD1	TRBJ2-5	CASRMGQQETQYF	TGTGCCAGCAGAATGGGACAGCAAGAGACCCAGTACTTC
TRBV28	few	-	TRBJ1-5	CASSLFDLGMNGHQPQHF	TGTGCCAGCAGTCTGTTCGATTTGGGGATGAATGGGCACCAGCCCCAGCATTTT
TRBV27	-	-	TRBJ2-5	CASSGQAGHLDF	TGTGCCAGCAGTGGGCAGGCGGGTCACTTAGACTTC
TRBV11-3	-	TRBD1	TRBJ2-5	CASTLDRGRDRQTQYF	TGTGCCAGCACCCTGGACAGGGGGCGCGATCGTCAGACCCAGTACTTC
TRBV6-5	-	TRBD2	TRBJ2-1	CASIGLGPIQEQFF	TGTGCCAGCATCGGACTAGGCCCTATACAAGAACAGTTCTTC
TRBV4-3	-	TRBD1	TRBJ1-6	CASSHYHSIGTDNSPLHF	TGCGCCAGCAGCCACTACCATTCAATCGGGACAGACAATTCACCCCTCCACTTT
TRBV30	-	TRBD1	TRBJ1-6	CAWRGRGRSDSPLHF	TGTGCCTGGAGGGGGAGGGGGCGCAGTGACTCACCCCTCCACTTT
TRBV28	-	TRBD1	TRBJ1-1	CASSPGTGPILTEAFF	TGTGCCAGCAGTCCCGGGACAGGGCCCATATTAACTGAAGCTTTCTTT
TRBV27	-	-	TRBJ2-7	CASSFVGPSYEQYF	TGTGCCAGCAGTTTCGTGGGACCTTCCTACGAGCAGTACTTC
TRBV9	-	-	TRBJ2-3	CASSTHGGDTQYF	TGTGCCAGCAGCACCCACGGCGGAGATACGCAGTATTTT
TRBV28	few	-	TRBJ2-2	CASSRSGGGGELFF	TGTGCCAGCAGTCGGTCCGGCGGAGGCGGGGAGCTGTTTTTT
TRBV7-2	-	-	TRBJ2-7	CASSETYEQYF	TGTGCCAGCAGCGAGACCTACGAGCAGTACTTC
TRBV28	-	TRBD1	TRBJ2-3	CASSFAGGRADTQYF	TGTGCCAGCAGTTTCGCAGGGGGCAGGGCAGATACGCAGTATTTT
TRBV30	-	-	TRBJ2-1	CAWTPTGLNEQFF	TGTGCCTGGACCCCGACAGGTTTAAATGAGCAGTTCTTC
TRBV5-4	-	-	TRBJ2-5	CASSLWGIETQYF	TGTGCCAGCAGCTTGTGGGGTATTGAGACCCAGTACTTC
TRBV28	once	-	TRBJ2-5	CASRADRGRETQYF	TGTGCCAGCAGAGCCGACCGGGGGCGGGAGACCCAGTACTTC
TRBV28	few	TRBD2	TRBJ2-1	CASSLAVTSSYNEQFF	TGTGCCAGCAGTCTAGCGGTGACAAGCTCCTACAATGAGCAGTTCTTC
TRBV27	-	-	TRBJ2-7	CASSFYGGNYEQYF	TGTGCCAGCAGTTTCTATGGGGGAAACTACGAGCAGTACTTC
TRBV6-5	-	TRBD2	TRBJ2-1	CASSYSKLAGANEQFF	TGTGCCAGCAGTTACTCGAAGCTAGCGGGAGCGAATGAGCAGTTCTTC
TRBV7-2	-	-	TRBJ2-7	CASSLVSGDNYEQYF	TGTGCCAGCAGCTTAGTCTCGGGGGATAACTACGAGCAGTACTTC
TRBV4-3	-	TRBD2	TRBJ2-3	CASSLMTSRTDTQYF	TGCGCCAGCAGCCTGATGACTAGCCGCACAGATACGCAGTATTTT
TRBV5-1	-	-	TRBJ1-5	CASSLAGVESQPQHF	TGCGCCAGCAGCTTGGCTGGGGTTGAATCTCAGCCCCAGCATTTT
TRBV7-9	-	-	TRBJ2-7	CASSLGAESSYEQYF	TGTGCCAGCAGCTTAGGGGCAGAGAGCTCCTACGAGCAGTACTTC
TRBV4-1	-	-	TRBJ1-2	CASSQVKLPGRRYGYTF	TGCGCCAGCAGCCAAGTTAAATTACCGGGACGGCGCTATGGCTACACCTTC
TRBV6-1	-	-	TRBJ1-2	CASSVLQLQGYTF	TGTGCCAGCAGTGTACTCCAGCTGCAGGGCTACACCTTC